The 13 T cell receptor beta chains below come from one sample, sequenced in a study of blood T cell repertoires in COVID-19. TCRdb's copy holds only in-frame clones and misses some; the assay was immunoSEQ multiplex PCR. The sample includes around 99,000 clones, 79% of them seen just once. Sequencing was performed on peripheral blood. These receptors originate from a woman older than 75 with active or convalescent COVID-19.

The gene calls are TRBV7-2 and TRBJ1-2, with D possibly being TRBD1 (5 bases). Germline CDR1 SGHTA, CDR2 FQGNSA. The CDR3 has 16 amino acids. Trimming pared 0 bases from V and 5 bases from J, leaving 16 bases between. Here the CDR3 DNA reads TGTGCCAGCAGCTTAGCCGTCGCGGGGCTTTCTTATGGCTACACCTTC. Its translation: CASSLAVAGLSYGYTF.

The chain employs TRBV27 and TRBJ2-7, with 11 bases matching TRBD2. Germline V gene lookup returns CDR1 MNHEY and CDR2 SMNVEV (reference sequence). The CDR3 length is 13 residues. Trimming at V came to 6 bases and at J to 6 bases, leaving 4 bases not matched to a gene. The CDR3 reads CASRTSGTSEQYF. DNA of the CDR3: TGTGCCAGCAGGACTAGCGGGACTTCCGAGCAGTACTTC.

The chain's CDR3 is CASRIGQGYSPLHF. The CDR3 DNA is TGTGCCAGCAGAATAGGACAGGGTTATTCACCCCTCCACTTT. The V and J genes are TRBV27 and TRBJ1-6; TRBD1 matches 8 bases. The CDR3 contains 14 residues. The V gene end was trimmed by 6 bases and the J gene end by 8 bases; junction bases not matched to a gene: 6. Germline V gene lookup returns CDR1 MNHEY and CDR2 SMNVEV (reference sequence).

In its sample, this clone was seen once. This chain connects TRBV20-1 to TRBJ1-1; no clear D. Between the trimmed V and J ends, which lost 5 bases and 6 bases, there was a span of 10 bases. The CDR3 is 11 amino acids. Germline assignment: CDR1 DFQATT and CDR2 SNEGSKA (reference sequence). The CDR3 protein is CSAFSSPEAFF. The CDR3, as DNA: TGCAGTGCTTTCAGTTCGCCTGAAGCTTTCTTT.

This rearrangement joins TRBV5-1 to TRBJ1-1; D call uncertain. The CDR3 is made up of 14 amino acids. Germline CDR1 SGHRS, CDR2 YFSETQ. Trimming shortened V by 0 bases and J by 1 base, and 7 bases separated the two germline ends. CDR3: CASSLVPSNTEAFF. In DNA, the CDR3 is TGCGCCAGCAGCTTGGTTCCATCGAACACTGAAGCTTTCTTT.

The chain employs TRBV27 and TRBJ2-5, with TRBD2 identical over 8 bases. Germline CDR1 reads MNHEY; CDR2 reads SMNVEV (reference sequence). This CDR3 region has 14 residues. V dropped 7 bases and J dropped 5; count of bases not matched to a gene: 9. The CDR3 coding sequence is TGTGCCAGCAAACAAGCGGGAGTACAGGAGACCCAGTACTTC. Translated: CASKQAGVQETQYF.

The CDR3: CAWGQGQAPLNEQFF. CDR3 bases: TGTGCCTGGGGGCAGGGCCAGGCCCCCCTTAATGAGCAGTTCTTC. The rearrangement joins TRBV30 to TRBJ2-1, with a weak D call TRBD1 (5 bases). CDR1 and CDR2 (germline): GTSNPN, SVGIG (reference sequence). V gave up 5 bases and J gave up 7 bases, with 21 bases separating them. This CDR3 spans 15 amino acids.

The chain combines TRBV10-3 with TRBJ1-5; possibly TRBD1 for D (5 bases). Between the trimmed V and J ends, which lost 10 bases and 4 bases, there was a span of 20 bases. Germline CDR1 is ENHRY and CDR2 is SYGVKD. The CDR3 runs 15 residues. This CDR3 is CATRPAGEGNQPQHF. Written as DNA, the CDR3 is TGTGCCACCCGGCCAGCGGGGGAGGGAAATCAGCCCCAGCATTTT.

This chain uses TRBV18 with TRBJ2-7; weak D call: TRBD1 (6 bases). Germline CDR1 is KGHSH and CDR2 is LQKENI. This CDR3 is 14 amino acids long. Trimming removed 1 base from V and 2 bases from J, with 9 bases in between. CDR3: CASSPQQGTYEQYF. In DNA form, the CDR3 reads TGTGCCAGCTCACCACAACAGGGAACCTACGAGCAGTACTTC.

This clone has a handful of counts. This rearrangement joins TRBV5-1 to TRBJ2-7; 7 bases agree with TRBD2. Per the germline V gene, CDR1 is SGHRS and CDR2 is YFSETQ. The CDR3 loop spans 14 amino acids. V lost 4 bases to trimming and J lost 1 base; unmatched junction nucleotides: 5. CDR3 sequence reads: CASSAWRGSYEQYF. In DNA, the CDR3 is TGCGCCAGCAGCGCCTGGCGGGGGTCCTACGAGCAGTACTTC.

The chain joins TRBV5-1 to TRBJ2-1; D is perhaps TRBD2 (6 bases). The CDR3 sequence is 15 residues long. Germline loops: CDR1 SGHRS, CDR2 YFSETQ. The V and J ends lost 2 bases and 0 bases respectively, with 9 bases between them. The CDR3 sequence: CASSFDGSSYNEQFF. Written as DNA, the CDR3 is TGCGCCAGCAGCTTTGACGGGAGCTCCTACAATGAGCAGTTCTTC.

The rearrangement links TRBV27 to TRBJ2-1, with D perhaps matching TRBD2 (6 bases). Trimming removed 4 bases at V and 2 bases at J, with 12 bases between. CDR3 size: 15 residues. The germline V gene encodes CDR1 MNHEY and CDR2 SMNVEV (reference sequence). The CDR3 here is CASSSRDWTYNEQFF. The CDR3 DNA follows: TGTGCCAGCAGTTCCCGGGACTGGACCTACAATGAGCAGTTCTTC.

Of note for this clone: The germline gene is not matched at one end of the junction; a read error may be the cause. The V call is TRBV5-1, the J call TRBJ1-4; 7 bases are a match to TRBD1. This CDR3 comprises 14 residues. Germline lookup yields CDR1 SGHRS and CDR2 YFSETQ. The CDR3 sequence is CASSPGGTNEKLFF. The CDR3 DNA is TGTGCCAGCAGCCCAGGGGGGACTAATGAAAAACTGTTTTTT.